The 7 T cell receptor beta chains listed next were all sequenced from one sample in a study of blood T cell repertoires in COVID-19. The table came from immunoSEQ multiplex PCR; TCRdb's copy has only in-frame clones and leaves some out. The sample contains roughly 400,000 clones, roughly 88% of which appear only once. What was sequenced was PBMCs or T cells enriched from blood (not recorded which). The receptors were gathered from a young woman who had been exposed to COVID-19.

V and J are TRBV9 and TRBJ2-3, with TRBD2 identical over 7 bases. The CDR3 length is 18 residues. Germline assignment: CDR1 SGDLS and CDR2 YYNGEE. V trimming: 0 bases; J trimming: 4 bases; junction bases outside the gene matches: 14. Here the CDR3 reads CASSVVTPTRERADTQYF. As DNA, the CDR3 is TGTGCCAGCAGCGTAGTCACCCCAACGCGGGAGAGAGCAGATACGCAGTATTTT.

The chain carries TRBV18 and TRBJ1-1; D is uncertain. V dropped 0 bases and J dropped 4 bases, with 15 bases sitting between them. From germline, CDR1 is KGHSH and CDR2 LQKENI. This CDR3 region has 16 residues. This CDR3 reads CASSPPGLAEGTEAFF. Here the CDR3 DNA reads TGTGCCAGCTCACCACCCGGACTTGCTGAAGGCACTGAAGCTTTCTTT.

The V call is TRBV13, the J call TRBJ2-7; 9 bases line up with TRBD1. Per the germline V gene, CDR1 is PRHDT and CDR2 is FYEKMQ (reference sequence). The CDR3 length is 15 residues. V was clipped by 5 bases and J by 0 bases; unmatched bases: 5. CDR3 loop: CASSADRGGSYEQYF. The CDR3 DNA follows: TGTGCCAGCAGCGCGGACAGGGGAGGCTCCTACGAGCAGTACTTC.

The J gene is TRBJ2-7, the V gene TRBV3-1 (or the pseudogene TRBV3-2), with a weak D call TRBD2 (5 bases). In germline, CDR1 is LGHDT, CDR2 YNNKEL (reference sequence). V lost 8 bases, J lost 1 base, and 15 bases lay in between. This CDR3 contains 14 residues. The CDR3 region has the DNA TGTGCCAGCCGGCATAGTAGCGAGTCCTACGAGCAGTACTTC. Translating gives CASRHSSESYEQYF.

The chain uses TRBV10-3 and TRBJ1-2; tentative D call: TRBD1 (5 bases). The ends were cut back, 6 bases at V and 2 bases at J, with 16 bases in the middle. From germline, CDR1 is ENHRY and CDR2 SYGVKD. This CDR3 is 15 amino acids long. CDR3 sequence: CAISQFQGTNYGYTF. The CDR3 DNA reads as TGTGCCATCAGCCAGTTCCAGGGAACCAACTATGGCTACACCTTC.

The CDR3 is CATSDSPGGGYTF. The CDR3 DNA follows: TGTGCCACCAGTGATTCTCCAGGGGGTGGCTACACCTTC. J is TRBJ1-2 and V is TRBV24-1, with TRBD1 matching over 7 bases. This CDR3 contains 13 residues. Germline assignment: CDR1 KGHDR and CDR2 SFDVKD. V dropped 2 bases and J dropped 7; count of bases not matched to a gene: 3.

This chain joins TRBV25-1 and TRBJ2-7, with 9 bases identical to TRBD1. The trim removed 6 bases at V and 4 bases at J, leaving 4 bases unmatched. Germline CDR1 reads MGHDK; CDR2 reads SYGVNS. The CDR3 contains 13 residues. For the CDR3, the DNA is TGTGCCAGCAGGAACAGGGGGCATTACGAGCAGTACTTC. It encodes CASRNRGHYEQYF.